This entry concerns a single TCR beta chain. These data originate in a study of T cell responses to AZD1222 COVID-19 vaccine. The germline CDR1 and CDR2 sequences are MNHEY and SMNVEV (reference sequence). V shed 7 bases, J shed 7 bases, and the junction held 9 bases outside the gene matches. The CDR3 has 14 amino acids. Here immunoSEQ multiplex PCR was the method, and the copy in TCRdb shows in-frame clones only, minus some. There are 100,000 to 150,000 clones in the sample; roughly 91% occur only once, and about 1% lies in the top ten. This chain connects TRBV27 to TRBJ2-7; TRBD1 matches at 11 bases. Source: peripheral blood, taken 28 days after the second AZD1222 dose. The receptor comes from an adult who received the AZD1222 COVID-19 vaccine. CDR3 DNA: TGTGCCAGCAACCACCTGGACAGGGGGCAAGAGCAGTACTTC. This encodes CASNHLDRGQEQYF.